The present entry profiles one T cell receptor (beta chain) with its context. The antigen is not known. The authors made TCR cDNA by 5'RACE template switching, adding a universal primer site and UMIs. TCRdb used MiXCR to reprocess the 5' RACE reads, holding one entry per CDR3 protein. The sample has some 300,000 distinct CDR3 sequences; roughly 9% are singletons. J was trimmed by 4 bases and V by 4 bases; bases with no gene match: 11. Germline loops: CDR1 LGHNA, CDR2 YNFKEQ. This CDR3 has 17 residues. The sample originates from a study of T cells after yellow fever vaccination. Study details: Some fractions had low cell numbers, and these were prepared with SMART-Seq v4 Ultra Low Input.

Overall study findings and caveats: Detected again after the booster were most primary-vaccination clones, at 96% CD4 and 70% to 90% CD8.

This clonotype originated in a man between 18 and 35 years old who received the YFV17D yellow fever vaccine. This sequence joins TRBV4-2 and TRBJ1-3; TRBD1 matches at 9 bases. The material was CD4+ T cells sorted from PBMCs, obtained 5 days after the yellow fever booster vaccination. The CDR3 bases are TGTGCCAGCAGCCCCCTAGCCGGGGACAGGGCAGGAAACACCATATATTTT. Its translation is CASSPLAGDRAGNTIYF.